The 32 T cell receptor beta chains below come from one sample, sequenced in a study of shared clonotypes between healthy human individuals. Here immunoSEQ multiplex PCR was the method, and the copy in TCRdb shows in-frame clones only, minus some. The sample yields more than 1.2 million clones, approximately 98.5% seen once. The sample taken for sequencing was naive CD4+ T cells sorted from blood. Subset noted: CD45RA+ positively selected. These receptors originate from a man aged 25-45 years in good health.

J is TRBJ2-1 and V is TRBV7-9; perhaps TRBD2 as D (6 bases). V lost 5 bases, J lost 7 bases, and 18 bases lay in between. This CDR3 comprises 15 residues. Germline loops: CDR1 SEHNR, CDR2 FQNEAQ (reference sequence). This CDR3 reads CASSHQAGMVNEQFF. In nucleotides, the CDR3 is TGTGCCAGCAGCCACCAGGCGGGAATGGTTAATGAGCAGTTCTTC.

This rearrangement joins TRBV18 to TRBJ2-1; D is perhaps TRBD1 (6 bases). The CDR3 has 15 residues. CDR1 and CDR2 from the germline V gene are KGHSH and LQKENI. Trimming removed 6 bases from V and 4 bases from J, with 16 bases in between. The DNA of the CDR3 is TGTGCCAGCTCCTCGGACAGTCCCTCTTACAATGAGCAGTTCTTC. Protein product: CASSSDSPSYNEQFF.

The chain combines TRBV18 with TRBJ1-1; 7 bases align to TRBD1. Germline-derived CDR1 and CDR2 are KGHSH and LQKENI. V shed 5 bases and J 4 bases; nucleotides not matched to a gene: 7. The CDR3 totals 14 residues. The CDR3 DNA follows: TGTGCCAGCTCAAAACCAACAGGGGTCACTGAAGCTTTCTTT. This sequence encodes CASSKPTGVTEAFF.

V and J are TRBV10-2 and TRBJ2-2; a weak D match, TRBD1 (5 bases). The length of the CDR3 is 13 residues. V was pared by 9 bases and J by 1 base, with 9 bases between. Germline values: CDR1 WSHSY, CDR2 SAAADI. CDR3 protein: CASGAVNTGELFF. The CDR3 DNA reads as TGCGCCAGTGGGGCCGTGAACACCGGGGAGCTGTTTTTT.

V is TRBV27 and J is TRBJ2-7; TRBD2 matches at 9 bases. V trimming: 3 bases; J trimming: 1 base; junction bases outside the gene matches: 4. This CDR3 has 15 amino acids. The V gene's germline CDR1 is MNHEY and CDR2 SMNVEV (reference sequence). DNA for the CDR3: TGTGCCAGCAGTTTGGATAGCGGGAGATCCTACGAGCAGTACTTC. This translates into CASSLDSGRSYEQYF.

The gene calls are TRBV7-9 and TRBJ1-1, with D tentatively TRBD1 (6 bases). There are 15 residues in the CDR3. Per germline, CDR1 SEHNR and CDR2 FQNEAQ (reference sequence). The V end was cut by 0 bases, the J end by 1 base, with 9 bases between. In DNA form, the CDR3 reads TGTGCCAGCAGCTTAGCAGCAGGGGCGAACACTGAAGCTTTCTTT. It translates to CASSLAAGANTEAFF.

The chain carries TRBV20-1 and TRBJ2-7, with D uncertain. Between the trimmed V and J ends, which lost 2 bases and 9 bases, there was a span of 11 bases. CDR3 length: 11 amino acids. Germline CDR1 reads DFQATT; CDR2 reads SNEGSKA (reference sequence). The CDR3 here is CSARQAKGQYF. The CDR3 DNA is TGCAGTGCTAGACAGGCTAAGGGGCAGTACTTC.

J is TRBJ2-7 and V is TRBV5-8; 8 bases align to TRBD1. The V gene's germline CDR1 is SGHTS and CDR2 YDEGEE. The length of the CDR3 is 15 residues. After removal of 3 bases from V and 0 bases from J, the junction contained 5 bases not matched to a gene. Written as DNA, the CDR3 is TGTGCCAGCAGCTACAGACAGGGGAGCTCCTACGAGCAGTACTTC. Translating gives CASSYRQGSSYEQYF.

The chain uses TRBV5-6 and TRBJ2-6; the D call may be TRBD1 or TRBD2 (5 bases each). Deletions cut 8 bases from V and 2 bases from J, with 20 bases between. The CDR3 sequence is 17 residues long. Germline V gene lookup returns CDR1 SGHDT and CDR2 YYEEEE. The DNA for the CDR3 is TGTGCCAGTACCGGGACCGACCCTCGCACTGGGGCCAACGTCCTGACTTTC. Translation gives CASTGTDPRTGANVLTF.

This chain connects TRBV6-1 to TRBJ1-2; 8 nucleotides line up with TRBD1. Germline CDR1 reads MNHNS; CDR2 reads SASEGT. With 6 bases clipped from V and 0 bases from J, the junction kept 6 bases outside the gene matches. The CDR3 is made up of 15 amino acids. DNA for the CDR3: TGTGCCAGCAGGGGCGGGACAGGAGCTAACTATGGCTACACCTTC. This translates into CASRGGTGANYGYTF.

J is TRBJ1-5 and V is TRBV6-5, with a tentative D call TRBD1 (5 bases). The CDR3 totals 13 residues. The germline CDR1 and CDR2 sequences are MNHEY and SVGAGI. With 10 bases removed from V and 2 bases from J, the gap between germline ends came to 12 bases. CDR3 DNA sequence: TGTGCCACCCAGGGTTTTGGCAATCAGCCCCAGCATTTT. It yields the protein CATQGFGNQPQHF.

This chain uses TRBV28 with TRBJ2-5; D is perhaps TRBD1 (5 bases). CDR1 and CDR2 from the germline V gene are MDHEN and SYDVKM. The CDR3 extends over 13 amino acids. V lost 7 bases to trimming and J lost 5 bases, with 14 bases between them. Written as DNA, the CDR3 is TGTGCCAGCATAAGGGGCCGGAAGGAGACCCAGTACTTC. Residues: CASIRGRKETQYF.

V usage is TRBV28 and J usage is TRBJ2-7, with 7 nucleotides matching TRBD2. This CDR3 contains 14 residues. J lost 3 bases, V lost 8 bases, and 10 bases had no gene match. CDR1 MDHEN and CDR2 SYDVKM come from the germline V gene. CDR3 nucleotides: TGTGCCAGCCACTCACCGGGACTACTCTACGAGCAGTACTTC. Its translation: CASHSPGLLYEQYF.

The J gene is TRBJ1-3, the V gene TRBV7-2; 9 positions match TRBD1. The CDR3 sequence is 19 residues long. V dropped 0 bases and J dropped 0; count of bases not matched to a gene: 9. Germline loops: CDR1 SGHTA, CDR2 FQGNSA. The CDR3 region has the DNA TGTGCCAGCAGCTTAGCGCGGGGGACAGGGATCGACTCTGGAAACACCATATATTTT. The encoded protein is CASSLARGTGIDSGNTIYF.

The V and J genes are TRBV13 and TRBJ2-1; tentatively, D is TRBD1 (5 bases). This CDR3 contains 15 residues. Trimming took off 1 base at V and 7 bases at J, with 14 bases between the two ends. Per the germline V gene, CDR1 is PRHDT and CDR2 is FYEKMQ (reference sequence). CDR3 loop: CASSLEQGMWNEQFF. The DNA of the CDR3 is TGTGCCAGCAGCTTAGAGCAGGGAATGTGGAATGAGCAGTTCTTC.

CDR3 residues: CASSSPRTSGEHGWETQYF. Here the CDR3 DNA reads TGCGCCAGCAGTTCCCCACGGACTAGCGGGGAGCACGGATGGGAGACCCAGTACTTC. The chain joins TRBV5-1 to TRBJ2-5; 12 nucleotides agree with TRBD2. The CDR3 is 19 amino acids. Germline assignment: CDR1 SGHRS and CDR2 YFSETQ. V dropped 5 bases and J dropped 5; count of bases not matched to a gene: 19.

This rearrangement joins TRBV18 to TRBJ2-2; 10 positions agree with TRBD2. Germline V CDR1 and CDR2: KGHSH, LQKENI. The CDR3 totals 16 residues. The V and J ends lost 5 bases and 5 bases, in that order; junction bases with no gene match: 8. In DNA, the CDR3 is TGTGCCAGCTCAGCAATAGCGGGAGGTCTTACCGGGGAGCTGTTTTTT. Translating gives CASSAIAGGLTGELFF.

This sequence joins TRBV9 and TRBJ2-5; tentative D call: TRBD1 (6 bases). V lost 5 bases, J lost 2 bases, and 19 bases lay in between. This CDR3 contains 16 residues. Germline V gene lookup returns CDR1 SGDLS and CDR2 YYNGEE. Here the CDR3 reads CASSPRGRGDQETQYF. The CDR3 coding sequence is TGTGCCAGCAGTCCCCGGGGCAGGGGAGATCAAGAGACCCAGTACTTC.

The gene calls are TRBV19 and TRBJ2-3; D gene unclear. The CDR3 contains 12 residues. Germline CDR1 LNHDA, CDR2 SQIVND (reference sequence). V was shortened by 3 bases and J by 7 bases, with 8 bases between the two germline ends. CDR3 protein: CASSIDWHTQYF. The CDR3 DNA sequence: TGTGCCAGTAGTATTGATTGGCATACGCAGTATTTT.

Regarding this clone: The sample has other DNA sequences that encode this CDR3 too. This sequence joins TRBV20-1 and TRBJ2-1; D remains ambiguous. In germline, CDR1 is DFQATT, CDR2 SNEGSKA (reference sequence). CDR3 length: 11 residues. V lost 6 bases and J lost 4, with 7 bases in between. CDR3 amino acids: CSARRYNEQFF. CDR3 coding DNA: TGCAGTGCCCGACGATACAATGAGCAGTTCTTC.

CDR3 region: CASRHTRTYEQYF. The CDR3 DNA sequence: TGTGCCAGCAGACATACTAGGACCTACGAGCAGTACTTC. This chain uses TRBV11-2 with TRBJ2-7, with D perhaps matching TRBD2 (5 bases). This CDR3 is 13 amino acids long. Trimming pared 6 bases from V and 2 bases from J, leaving 11 bases between. Germline-derived CDR1 and CDR2 are SGHAT and FQNNGV. Supplemented by reference TRBV11-2 and TRBJ2-7, the full variable domain reads EAGVAQSPRYKIIEKRQSVAFWCNPISGHATLYWYQQILGQGPKLLIQFQNNGVVDDSQLPKDRFSAERLKGVDSTLKIQPAKLEDSAVYLCASRHTRTYEQYFGPGTRLTVT.

V is TRBV6-5 and J is TRBJ1-3; D perhaps matches TRBD1 (6 bases). CDR1 and CDR2 (germline): MNHEY, SVGAGI. This CDR3 comprises 16 residues. Trimming took off 1 base at V and 0 bases at J, with 10 bases between the two ends. CDR3 sequence (DNA): TGTGCCAGCAGTTACTTACAGGGAGACTCTGGAAACACCATATATTTT. Protein sequence: CASSYLQGDSGNTIYF.

The rearrangement links TRBV7-2 to TRBJ2-7; perhaps TRBD1 as D (8 bases). The germline V gene encodes CDR1 SGHTA and CDR2 FQGNSA. The CDR3 covers 15 residues. V lost 5 bases and J lost 9, with 23 bases in between. CDR3 nucleotides: TGTGCCAGCAGCCCCCTGGGACAGGTCTGGGGGGGGCAGTACTTC. It is translated as CASSPLGQVWGGQYF.

This chain joins TRBV19 and TRBJ1-1; D is perhaps TRBD1 (6 bases). In germline, CDR1 is LNHDA, CDR2 SQIVND (reference sequence). The CDR3 consists of 14 residues. The V gene lost 4 bases and the J gene lost 1 base, with 10 bases spanning the gap. CDR3 in DNA: TGTGCCAGTAGTAAAGGGGGGAGGAACACTGAAGCTTTCTTT. It is translated as CASSKGGRNTEAFF. Full variable domain (missing parts from reference TRBV19 and TRBJ1-1): DGGITQSPKYLFRKEGQNVTLSCEQNLNHDAMYWYRQDPGQGLRLIYYSQIVNDFQKGDIAEGYSVSREKKESFPLTVTSAQKNPTAFYLCASSKGGRNTEAFFGQGTRLTVV.

The rearrangement joins TRBV6-1 to TRBJ1-3; D is unclear. This CDR3 contains 14 residues. V lost 0 bases, J lost 0 bases, and 3 bases lay in between. CDR1 is MNHNS and CDR2 is SASEGT in the germline V gene. Here the CDR3 reads CASSEAISGNTIYF. DNA for the CDR3: TGTGCCAGCAGTGAAGCGATCTCTGGAAACACCATATATTTT.

This clone was detected only once. The chain combines TRBV29-1 with TRBJ2-7; D ambiguous. CDR1 is SQVTM, CDR2 ANQGSEA, per germline. Trimming removed 2 bases at V and 5 bases at J, with 16 bases between. The CDR3 spans 14 residues. The CDR3 region is CSVERAVSRHEQYF. CDR3 sequence (DNA): TGCAGCGTTGAAAGGGCAGTTTCACGCCACGAGCAGTACTTC.

This clone appeared once. The chain links TRBV10-3 to TRBJ1-1; perhaps TRBD1 as D (5 bases). Trimming cost V 7 bases and J 0 bases, with 9 bases left between them. This CDR3 spans 13 amino acids. The V gene's germline CDR1 is ENHRY and CDR2 SYGVKD. The CDR3 bases are TGTGCCATCAATGGGGGGGTGAACACTGAAGCTTTCTTT. It codes for CAINGGVNTEAFF.

The CDR3 DNA sequence: TGTGCCACCAGCAGAGACAAAGGACCGACCACCTACGAGCAGTACTTC. It yields the protein CATSRDKGPTTYEQYF. The chain links TRBV15 to TRBJ2-7; no clear D gene. The CDR3 covers 16 residues. The germline gives CDR1 LNHNV, CDR2 YYDKDF (reference sequence). The germline V and J ends were trimmed by 0 bases and 2 bases, with 14 bases remaining between them.

Turning to this clone: Other DNA sequences from this sample encode an identical CDR3 as well. V and J are TRBV5-1 and TRBJ1-3; D is undetermined. Between the trimmed V and J ends, which lost 2 bases and 1 base, there was a span of 7 bases. The CDR3 is 14 residues long. Germline V gene sequence: CDR1 SGHRS, CDR2 YFSETQ. CDR3 nucleotide sequence: TGCGCCAGCAGCTTACCCGGGTCTGGAAACACCATATATTTT. It specifies CASSLPGSGNTIYF. The complete variable domain, with remaining parts taken from reference TRBV5-1 and TRBJ1-3, reads KAGVTQTPRYLIKTRGQQVTLSCSPISGHRSVSWYQQTPGQGLQFLFEYFSETQRNKGNFPGRFSGRQFSNSRSEMNVSTLELGDSALYLCASSLPGSGNTIYFGEGSWLTVV.

V gene TRBV5-6 combines with J gene TRBJ2-3; the match to TRBD1 covers 10 bases. Trimming cost V 3 bases and J 6 bases; bases outside gene matches: 7. The CDR3 runs 15 residues. The V gene's germline CDR1 is SGHDT and CDR2 YYEEEE. The CDR3, as DNA: TGTGCCAGCAGCTCCCGGGACAGGGGAATCGATACGCAGTATTTT. Encoded protein: CASSSRDRGIDTQYF.

This sequence joins TRBV11-2 and TRBJ2-7; possibly TRBD2 for D (5 bases). CDR1 is SGHAT, CDR2 FQNNGV, per germline. The CDR3 length is 16 residues. The ends were cut back, 3 bases at V and 0 bases at J, with 15 bases in the middle. The CDR3 DNA reads TGTGCCAGCAGCTTTGGGTCGGGGAGTTACTCCTACGAGCAGTACTTC. It is translated as CASSFGSGSYSYEQYF.

The chain combines TRBV5-4 with TRBJ2-4; 7 nucleotides line up with TRBD1. The V segment lost 1 base and the J segment 4 bases; nucleotides outside the gene matches: 11. CDR1 is SGHNT and CDR2 is YYREEE in the germline V gene (reference sequence). This CDR3 has 17 residues. CDR3 nucleotide sequence: TGTGCCAGCAGCTTGAAAGATCCGGCCAGGGGGAAAAACATTCAGTACTTC. Translation gives CASSLKDPARGKNIQYF.